Detailed here is one TCR beta chain. What it binds is unknown. The data were obtained in a study of identical twins. Study findings and constraints: Zero-insertion analyses might be partly confounded by invariant T cells like MAIT and iNKT. Twins showed weaker excess sharing in their beta out-of-frame sequences. There were fewer insertions in abundant cord blood beta clonotypes, but memory repertoires showed no such pattern.

The cDNA had a unique molecular identifier and a template-switch universal primer site. TCRdb re-called the 5' RACE reads through MiXCR, storing one row per CDR3 protein. The profile shows 350,000 to 600,000 distinct CDR3 sequences, 12% to 15% of them singletons. Germline lookup yields CDR1 SGHRS and CDR2 YFSETQ. J lost 0 bases, V lost 1 base, and 7 bases had no gene match. This CDR3 is built from 16 residues. This sample was also put to use in a study of yellow fever vaccine responses in identical twins.

The chain employs TRBV5-1 and TRBJ2-7; 7 bases align to TRBD2. The sequenced material came from CD4+ T cells sorted from blood. This clonotype originated in a woman younger than 30 in good health. The CDR3 coding sequence is TGCGCCAGCAGCTTGAGACCGGGAGGACTCTCCTACGAGCAGTACTTC. Protein: CASSLRPGGLSYEQYF.